This TCR beta chain stems from a study of graft-versus-host responses after intestinal transplantation. Turning to the study itself: Each recipient received anti-thymocyte globulin induction, then tacrolimus and steroids for approximately 3 years.

The CDR3 length is 17 residues. Germline values: CDR1 SGHNT, CDR2 YYREEE (reference sequence). After removal of 3 bases from V and 0 bases from J, the junction contained 10 bases not matched to a gene. As concerns this clone: The target antigen is unknown.

Points from the study as a whole: Recipient-marrow GvH clones were detected, some having first appeared in ileum or blood.

Processing of graft tissue released intraepithelial and lamina propria lymphocytes. The data were produced by immunoSEQ multiplex PCR, yet TCRdb's version contains in-frame clones alone and is incomplete. The profile shows 9,500 to 15,000 clones, 60% to 75% of them singletons. The material sequenced was ileum tissue, taken roughly 140 days after intestinal transplantation. This TCR derives from a human patient who received an intestinal transplant, so some T cells may come from the graft donor. This chain connects TRBV5-4 to TRBJ2-7; 9 bases match TRBD1. CDR3 in amino acids: CASSSFPGTGISYEQYF. CDR3 sequence (DNA): TGTGCCAGCAGCTCTTTCCCCGGGACAGGGATCTCCTACGAGCAGTACTTC.